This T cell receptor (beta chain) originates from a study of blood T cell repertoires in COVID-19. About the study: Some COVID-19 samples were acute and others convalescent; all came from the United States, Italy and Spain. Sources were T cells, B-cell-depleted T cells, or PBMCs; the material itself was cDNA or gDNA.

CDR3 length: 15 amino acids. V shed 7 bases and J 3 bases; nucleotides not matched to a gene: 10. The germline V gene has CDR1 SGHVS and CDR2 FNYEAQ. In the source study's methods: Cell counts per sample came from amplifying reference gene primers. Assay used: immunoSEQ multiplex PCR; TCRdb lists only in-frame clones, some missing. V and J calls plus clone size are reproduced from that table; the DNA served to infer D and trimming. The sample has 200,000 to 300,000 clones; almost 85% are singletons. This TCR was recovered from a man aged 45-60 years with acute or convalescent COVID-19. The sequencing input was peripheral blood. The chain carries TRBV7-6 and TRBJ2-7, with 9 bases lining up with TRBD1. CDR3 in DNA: TGTGCCAGCATATCGTGTCGGGACAGGGACTACGAGCAGTACTTC. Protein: CASISCRDRDYEQYF.